Listed below are T cell receptor beta chains from one sample, sequenced in a study of T-cell memory formation after mild COVID-19. TCRdb used MiXCR to reprocess the 5' RACE reads, holding one entry per CDR3 protein. The data show about 110,000 distinct CDR3 sequences, with roughly a sixth seen just once and approximately 5.5% held by the top ten. Specimen: PBMCs or a T cell subset sorted from them (not recorded which). All receptors come from a man aged 18 to 30 who had mild COVID-19 (a few samples of this study predate the infection). Cell type and time point are not known. The CDR3 runs from the conserved cysteine through the conserved F or W. A D gene is named only where the DNA matches it firmly. Expanded clones get a size class; other rows say once, few or many, or leave the size out.

j_call d_call clone_size v_call cdr3_nt cdr3_aa
TRBJ2-2 NA many TRBV7-9 TGTGCCAGCAGCTTACGGGGGACGAACACCGGGGAGCTGTTTTTT CASSLRGTNTGELFF
TRBJ1-1 TRBD1 few TRBV5-1 TGCGCCAGCAGCACCCAGACAGGGACCCACACTGAAGCTTTCTTT CASSTQTGTHTEAFF
TRBJ1-4 NA NA TRBV4-3 TGCGCCAGCAGCCAAGATCATGCAGGGAGGGGTGAAAAACTGTTTTTT CASSQDHAGRGEKLFF
TRBJ2-5 TRBD1 few TRBV9 TGTGCCAGCAGCACCAGACAGGGGGCGGAGACCCAGTACTTC CASSTRQGAETQYF
TRBJ2-1 NA many TRBV6-2/TRBV6-3 TGTGCCAGCAGTTACTTGGTGGCGGGAGAGCAGTTCTTC CASSYLVAGEQFF
TRBJ1-2 NA NA TRBV29-1 TGCAGCGGCAGGACCTCCGGGACTAAGAGGGGCTACACCTTC CSGRTSGTKRGYTF
TRBJ2-6 NA NA TRBV6-5 TGTGCCAGCAGTTACTGGCGTGACTCTGGGGCCAACGTCCTGACTTTC CASSYWRDSGANVLTF
TRBJ2-7 NA few TRBV20-1 TGCAGTGCGCCCAACAGGGAATTTCCCTACGAGCAGTACTTC CSAPNREFPYEQYF
TRBJ2-1 NA NA TRBV6-5 TGTGCCAGCAGTAGCACAGGGTCCAATGAGCAGTTCTTC CASSSTGSNEQFF
TRBJ2-3 TRBD2 NA TRBV4-3 TGCGCCAGCAGCCAGGCGGGGGGCCGACCGGCGGGGGATACGCAGTATTTT CASSQAGGRPAGDTQYF
TRBJ2-3 TRBD1 NA TRBV6-5 TGTGCCAGCAGTTATCAGGGGGAGACAGATACGCAGTATTTT CASSYQGETDTQYF
TRBJ2-7 NA NA TRBV18 TGTGCCAGCTCGCCTGACATTCAGGCCTACGAGCAGTACTTC CASSPDIQAYEQYF
TRBJ1-1 TRBD1 NA TRBV7-2 TGTGCCAGCAGCCAGCGACAGGGTTTCGGTGTGGCTTTCTTT CASSQRQGFGVAFF
TRBJ2-2 NA NA TRBV6-2/TRBV6-3 TGTGCCAGCAGCCGCCTAGGGGGGGGCCAAGACGGGGAGCTGTTTTTT CASSRLGGGQDGELFF
TRBJ2-1 NA few TRBV5-1 TGCGCCAGCAGCTTGGCCGCGGGGATCTCATACAATGAGCAGTTCTTC CASSLAAGISYNEQFF
TRBJ1-4 NA NA TRBV20-1 TGCAGTGCTAGGCGTAATGAAAAACTGTTTTTT CSARRNEKLFF
TRBJ2-1 TRBD1 NA TRBV28 TGTGCCAGCAGTCTGGGACAGGGGAATGAGCAGTTCTTC CASSLGQGNEQFF
TRBJ2-1 NA NA TRBV7-9 TGTGCCAGCAGCCCCGGGCCGGGACTCTACTACAATGAGCAGTTCTTC CASSPGPGLYYNEQFF
TRBJ2-1 NA NA TRBV5-1 TGCGCCAGCAGCTTGGAGGGTAGTCTCCCCCCCGATGAGCAGTTCTTC CASSLEGSLPPDEQFF
TRBJ1-6 NA few TRBV12-3/TRBV12-4 TGTGCCAGCAGTACCGATAATTCACCCCTCCACTTT CASSTDNSPLHF
TRBJ2-5 NA NA TRBV7-2 TGTGCCAGCAGCATACAGGGTCTAGAGACCCAGTACTTC CASSIQGLETQYF
TRBJ2-1 NA few TRBV14 TGTGCCAGCTCGCGGGGGCAGCCCACCTACAATGAGCAGTTCTTC CASSRGQPTYNEQFF
TRBJ2-5 NA few TRBV12-3/TRBV12-4 TGTGCCAGCAGTTTATTGGGTACTAGGGAGACCCAGTACTTC CASSLLGTRETQYF
TRBJ2-5 NA NA TRBV6-5 TGTGCCAGCAGGGAACTCAGCGTGGGGACCCAGTACTTC CASRELSVGTQYF
TRBJ1-2 NA NA TRBV5-1 TGCGCCAGCAGCCCGGGAGAGATTGGCTACACCTTC CASSPGEIGYTF
TRBJ1-4 NA few TRBV5-1 TGCGCCAGCAGCTTGGTCTCTGAGTCTAATGAAAAACTGTTTTTT CASSLVSESNEKLFF
TRBJ2-7 NA NA TRBV6-6 TGTGCCGCGGGTAGCCCCTACGAGCAGTACTTC CAAGSPYEQYF
TRBJ1-1 NA NA TRBV10-2 TGCGCCAGCAGTGACCCAGGAACAAACACTGAAGCTTTCTTT CASSDPGTNTEAFF
TRBJ1-6 NA NA TRBV5-6 TGTGCCAGCAGCTTGACCCAGGAAAATTCACCCCTCCACTTT CASSLTQENSPLHF
TRBJ2-2 NA many TRBV12-3/TRBV12-4 TGTGCCAGCAGTGGTGGCTCCTGGGCCGGGGAGCTGTTTTTT CASSGGSWAGELFF
TRBJ2-2 TRBD2 few TRBV7-2 TGTGCCAGCAGCTCCGGGGGGGCCGCCGGGGAGCTGTTTTTT CASSSGGAAGELFF
TRBJ2-7 NA many TRBV9 TGTGCCAGCAGCGTAGCGCCCTCGGACTTCGCATACGAGCAGTACTTC CASSVAPSDFAYEQYF
TRBJ1-2 NA NA TRBV21-1 TGTGCCAGCGGAGGATCTTTCTATGGCTACACCTTC CASGGSFYGYTF
TRBJ2-1 NA once TRBV4-2 TGTGCCAGCAGCCAGACGCGGGGACCTTACAATGAGCAGTTCTTC CASSQTRGPYNEQFF
TRBJ2-1 TRBD1 NA TRBV12-3/TRBV12-4 TGTGCCAGCAGTCGACCGGGACAGTCCTACAATGAGCAGTTCTTC CASSRPGQSYNEQFF
TRBJ2-7 NA NA TRBV25-1 TGTGCCAGCAGTGAATCGACGGTTTCCTACGAGCAGTACTTC CASSESTVSYEQYF
TRBJ2-5 NA many TRBV6-5 TGTGCCAGCAGTCCGGGACCGCAAGAGACCCAGTACTTC CASSPGPQETQYF
TRBJ2-1 TRBD1 NA TRBV12-3/TRBV12-4 TGTGCCAGCAGTTTAGGGACAGGGATGGATGAGCAGTTCTTC CASSLGTGMDEQFF
TRBJ2-4 NA many TRBV19 TGTGCCAGTGGAGGGGGGCTGGGCATTCAGTACTTC CASGGGLGIQYF
TRBJ1-6 TRBD1 many TRBV7-2 TGTGCCAGCAGCCAACGGGACAGGGGAACCCTCCACTTT CASSQRDRGTLHF
TRBJ2-1 TRBD2 NA TRBV7-2 TGTGCCAGCAGCATGACTAGCGGGGGGGCGAGAGAGCAGTTCTTC CASSMTSGGAREQFF
TRBJ2-6 TRBD1 few TRBV7-2 TGTGCCAGCAGCCCCGACAGGGAGGCCAACGTCCTGACTTTC CASSPDREANVLTF
TRBJ2-7 TRBD1 NA TRBV5-1 TGCGCCAGCATGCCGGGACAGGGCATCGACGAGCAGTACTTC CASMPGQGIDEQYF
TRBJ2-5 TRBD2 NA TRBV5-1 TGCGCCAGCAGCTGGGGGGGGGTCCAAGAGACCCAGTACTTC CASSWGGVQETQYF
TRBJ1-2 NA few TRBV20-1 TGCAGTGCTACAACTCAGGAAGACTATGGCTACACCTTC CSATTQEDYGYTF
TRBJ1-1 NA NA TRBV12-3/TRBV12-4 TGTGCCAGCACCCTGAGGGTGAACACTGAAGCTTTCTTT CASTLRVNTEAFF
TRBJ1-1 TRBD1 NA TRBV9 TGTGCCAGCAGCGCTGGGACAGGGGTGCTAAACACTGAAGCTTTCTTT CASSAGTGVLNTEAFF
TRBJ1-6 NA NA TRBV6-5 TGTGCCAGCAGTTACTTTACGGCAGCTAATCTGAATTCACCCCTCCACTTT CASSYFTAANLNSPLHF
TRBJ1-4 NA NA TRBV5-6 TGTGCCAGCAGCTTTCTGATTAATGAAAAACTGTTTTTT CASSFLINEKLFF
TRBJ2-2 TRBD1 NA TRBV10-3 TGTGCCATCAGACAGGGGGCTGACACCGGGGAGCTGTTTTTT CAIRQGADTGELFF
TRBJ1-5 NA many TRBV11-2 TGTGCCAGCAGCTCCGACGGGTTTCAGCCCCAGCATTTT CASSSDGFQPQHF
TRBJ2-1 NA few TRBV29-1 TGCAGCGTTGCTGAAGGGTGGGCGGCTGGAGAGCAGTTCTTC CSVAEGWAAGEQFF
TRBJ2-5 NA few TRBV6-5 TGTGCCAGCAGTTATCGGGACCAGGGAGAGACCCAGTACTTC CASSYRDQGETQYF